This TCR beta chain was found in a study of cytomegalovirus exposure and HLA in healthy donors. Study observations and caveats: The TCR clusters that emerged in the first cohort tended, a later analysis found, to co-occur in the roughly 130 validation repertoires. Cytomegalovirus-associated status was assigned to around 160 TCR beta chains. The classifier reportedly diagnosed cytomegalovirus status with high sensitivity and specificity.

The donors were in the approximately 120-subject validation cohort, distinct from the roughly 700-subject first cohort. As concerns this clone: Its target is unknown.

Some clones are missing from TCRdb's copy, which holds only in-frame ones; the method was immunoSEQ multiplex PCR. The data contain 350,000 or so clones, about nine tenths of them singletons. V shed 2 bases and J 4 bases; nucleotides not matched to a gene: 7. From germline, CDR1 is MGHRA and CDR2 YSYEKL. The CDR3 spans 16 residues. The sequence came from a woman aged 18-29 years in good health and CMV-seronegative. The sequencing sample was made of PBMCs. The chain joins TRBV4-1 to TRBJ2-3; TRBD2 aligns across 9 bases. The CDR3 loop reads CASSQTLAGVADTQYF. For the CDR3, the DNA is TGCGCCAGCAGCCAAACACTAGCGGGCGTGGCAGATACGCAGTATTTT.